The 18 T cell receptor beta chains in this list originate from one sample, sequenced in a study of technical replicates of blood from a handful of donors (TCRdb year 2017). The library was made by the immunoSEQ multiplex PCR assay. Drawn from immuneACCESS, this table holds only the in-frame rearrangements with V and J called that TCRdb kept. Clones are partly lost; checked studies trace under half to an unresolved V gene and leave the rest unexplained. For this sample there are about 80,000 clones; 80% to 90% appear just once. The leading ten clones occupy around 5% of the sample. The source material was PBMCs. Every receptor here comes from a human donor in good health. Some clones in this sample may be carry-over from other donors' samples.

This clone was counted a single time. This chain links TRBV18 with TRBJ2-7, with 10 nucleotides matching TRBD1. This CDR3 is 14 amino acids long. The germline CDR1 and CDR2 sequences are KGHSH and LQKENI. Trimming took 5 bases from V and 3 from J; bases not matched to a gene: 4. The CDR3: CASSSGTGVYEQYF. For the CDR3, the DNA is TGTGCCAGCTCATCCGGGACAGGGGTCTACGAGCAGTACTTC.

The V call is TRBV5-6, the J call TRBJ2-3, with 13 bases matching TRBD2. The CDR3 is made up of 16 amino acids. Per the germline V gene, CDR1 is SGHDT and CDR2 is YYEEEE. Unmatched junction bases numbered 8, after V lost 3 bases and J lost 7 bases. The CDR3 DNA is TGTGCCAGCAGCTACCGGACTAGCGGGAGTCTAAATACGCAGTATTTT. The encoded protein is CASSYRTSGSLNTQYF.

V and J are TRBV5-1 and TRBJ2-5, with 12 positions matching TRBD1. There are 16 residues in the CDR3. V shed 4 bases and J 5 bases; nucleotides not matched to a gene: 9. CDR1 is SGHRS and CDR2 is YFSETQ in the germline V gene. The chain's CDR3 is CASSPAGTGGTETQYF. The CDR3 DNA reads as TGCGCCAGCAGCCCGGCCGGGACAGGGGGCACGGAGACCCAGTACTTC. The whole variable domain, remainder taken from reference TRBV5-1 and TRBJ2-5, is KAGVTQTPRYLIKTRGQQVTLSCSPISGHRSVSWYQQTPGQGLQFLFEYFSETQRNKGNFPGRFSGRQFSNSRSEMNVSTLELGDSALYLCASSPAGTGGTETQYFGPGTRLLVL.

V and J are TRBV4-1 and TRBJ2-7, with 8 positions matching TRBD1. The V gene's germline CDR1 is MGHRA and CDR2 YSYEKL. The CDR3 loop spans 16 amino acids. Trimming at V came to 5 bases and at J to 2 bases, leaving 11 bases not matched to a gene. CDR3 in DNA: TGCGCCAGCAGCGTATCCGGGACAGGTAAAGCCTACGAGCAGTACTTC. Protein sequence: CASSVSGTGKAYEQYF.

Concerning this clone itself: This specimen includes other DNA sequences encoding the same CDR3. The chain has TRBV7-9 and TRBJ1-6; weak D call: TRBD1 (5 bases). The CDR3 is 14 amino acids. Trimming cost V 2 bases and J 3 bases, with 5 bases left between them. Germline CDR1 reads SEHNR; CDR2 reads FQNEAQ (reference sequence). The CDR3 DNA reads TGTGCCAGCAGCTTACAGGGCTATAATTCACCCCTCCACTTT. This codes for CASSLQGYNSPLHF.

The chain links TRBV18 to TRBJ2-1, with 9 bases matching TRBD2. After removal of 8 bases from V and 7 bases from J, the junction contained 12 bases not matched to a gene. CDR1 is KGHSH and CDR2 is LQKENI in the germline V gene. The CDR3 totals 15 residues. The CDR3, as DNA: TGTGCCAGCAAACAGGGACTAGCAATTCTAAATGAGCAGTTCTTC. It encodes CASKQGLAILNEQFF. Complete variable domain (other parts from reference TRBV18 and TRBJ2-1): NAGVMQNPRHLVRRRGQEARLRCSPMKGHSHVYWYRQLPEEGLKFMVYLQKENIIDESGMPKERFSAEFPKEGPSILRIQQVVRGDSAAYFCASKQGLAILNEQFFGPGTRLTVL.

The chain combines TRBV6-6 with TRBJ1-1; a possible D gene is TRBD1 (5 bases). Germline V CDR1 and CDR2: MNHNY, SVGAGI (reference sequence). This CDR3 comprises 13 residues. The V end was cut by 6 bases, the J end by 1 base, with 9 bases between. The CDR3 sequence: CASRQDTNTEAFF. In nucleotides, the CDR3 is TGTGCCAGCAGACAGGACACGAACACTGAAGCTTTCTTT.

V is TRBV5-4 and J is TRBJ2-7; no clear D. Trimming pared 4 bases from V and 0 bases from J, leaving 8 bases between. The CDR3 has 13 residues. Germline V gene lookup returns CDR1 SGHNT and CDR2 YYREEE (reference sequence). The CDR3 sequence: CASSRAFSYEQYF. CDR3 DNA sequence: TGTGCCAGCAGCCGAGCGTTCTCCTACGAGCAGTACTTC.

The rearrangement links TRBV6-4 to TRBJ2-1; TRBD2 aligns across 9 bases. The V gene end was trimmed by 6 bases and the J gene end by 4 bases; junction bases not matched to a gene: 4. This CDR3 is 14 amino acids long. From germline, CDR1 is MRHNA and CDR2 SNTAGT. CDR3 in DNA: TGTGCCAGCAGCCGGACTAGCGATTACAATGAGCAGTTCTTC. Encoded protein: CASSRTSDYNEQFF.

The genes are TRBV7-9 and TRBJ1-5; D not resolved. The CDR3 is 16 residues long. Germline-derived CDR1 and CDR2 are SEHNR and FQNEAQ (reference sequence). V dropped 0 bases and J dropped 1 base, with 10 bases sitting between them. CDR3 nucleotide sequence: TGTGCCAGCAGCTTAGCGAGCGGGAACAGCAATCAGCCCCAGCATTTT. Translation gives CASSLASGNSNQPQHF. The full variable domain, rest sourced from reference TRBV7-9 and TRBJ1-5, is DTGVSQNPRHKITKRGQNVTFRCDPISEHNRLYWYRQTLGQGPEFLTYFQNEAQLEKSRLLSDRFSAERPKGSFSTLEIQRTEQGDSAMYLCASSLASGNSNQPQHFGDGTRLSIL.

The chain recombines TRBV9 with TRBJ2-3; D is undetermined. V was trimmed by 3 bases and J by 2 bases, leaving 13 bases between them. Germline CDR1 SGDLS, CDR2 YYNGEE. The length of the CDR3 is 15 residues. In DNA form, the CDR3 reads TGTGCCAGCAGCGGTACCCACAATCCCACAGATACGCAGTATTTT. Amino acids: CASSGTHNPTDTQYF. Using reference TRBV9 and TRBJ2-3 for the parts outside the CDR3, the full variable domain is DSGVTQTPKHLITATGQRVTLRCSPRSGDLSVYWYQQSLDQGLQFLIQYYNGEERAKGNILERFSAQQFPDLHSELNLSSLELGDSALYFCASSGTHNPTDTQYFGPGTRLTVL.

V is TRBV27 and J is TRBJ1-5; 8 nucleotides match TRBD1. This CDR3 has 15 amino acids. J lost 7 bases, V lost 6 bases, and 11 bases had no gene match. CDR1 is MNHEY and CDR2 is SMNVEV in the germline V gene (reference sequence). CDR3 sequence reads: CASSPFGQGGQPQHF. The CDR3 DNA reads as TGTGCCAGCAGCCCCTTTGGACAGGGTGGGCAGCCCCAGCATTTT.

The V gene is TRBV19, the J gene TRBJ1-2; 9 bases are shared with TRBD1. Trimming removed 6 bases from V and 4 bases from J; junction bases left unmatched: 12. The CDR3 has 16 amino acids. The germline gives CDR1 LNHDA, CDR2 SQIVND (reference sequence). The CDR3 loop is CASSDPGTGSAYGYTF. The CDR3 coding sequence is TGTGCCAGTAGCGACCCCGGGACAGGGTCTGCCTATGGCTACACCTTC.

The gene calls are TRBV6-9 and TRBJ1-2, with TRBD1 as a possible D gene (6 bases). The V end was cut by 6 bases, the J end by 3 bases, with 14 bases between. The CDR3 is made up of 14 amino acids. The germline V gene encodes CDR1 MNHGY and CDR2 SVAAGI. The chain's CDR3 is CASSPGVRDYGYTF. Written as DNA, the CDR3 is TGTGCCAGCAGCCCAGGGGTGCGGGACTATGGCTACACCTTC.

This chain links TRBV7-8 with TRBJ1-3, with a tentative D call TRBD1 (6 bases). V was clipped by 1 base and J by 3 bases, with 10 bases between them. This CDR3 has 15 amino acids. CDR1 and CDR2 from the germline V gene are SGHVS and FQNEAQ. As DNA, the CDR3 is TGTGCCAGCAGCTTAGGGGTCAGGGGTGGAAACACCATATATTTT. Its translation is CASSLGVRGGNTIYF.

This clone was recorded only once. The DNA for the CDR3 is TGTGCCAGTAGTATAGATCGTCTGAGTACGCAGTATTTT. Amino acids: CASSIDRLSTQYF. This rearrangement joins TRBV19 to TRBJ2-3, with unresolved D. V was cut by 0 bases and J by 8 bases, with 9 bases left in between. The CDR3 loop spans 13 amino acids. CDR1 and CDR2 (germline): LNHDA, SQIVND (reference sequence).

This sequence joins TRBV2 and TRBJ2-5; 9 positions agree with TRBD2. Germline V gene lookup returns CDR1 SNHLY and CDR2 FYNNEI. This CDR3 is built from 17 residues. Trimming cost V 3 bases and J 2 bases; bases outside gene matches: 10. Here the CDR3 DNA reads TGTGCCAGCAGTGATTTCCAGCGGGGGGCCTCACAAGAGACCCAGTACTTC. This codes for CASSDFQRGASQETQYF. Together with reference TRBV2 and TRBJ2-5, the CDR3 gives the full variable domain: EPEVTQTPSHQVTQMGQEVILRCVPISNHLYFYWYRQILGQKVEFLVSFYNNEISEKSEIFDDQFSVERPDGSNFTLKIRSTKLEDSAMYFCASSDFQRGASQETQYFGPGTRLLVL.

The V call is TRBV29-1, the J call TRBJ2-5; D might be TRBD2 (6 bases). The CDR3 sequence is 14 residues long. V gave up 2 bases and J gave up 4 bases, with 14 bases separating them. Germline CDR1 reads SQVTM; CDR2 reads ANQGSEA. CDR3 sequence reads: CSVERTRGGETQYF. CDR3 nucleotides: TGCAGCGTTGAAAGAACAAGGGGAGGAGAGACCCAGTACTTC.